A single sample gave rise to the 24 T cell receptor beta chains below, sequenced in a study of graft-versus-host responses after intestinal transplantation (dated by TCRdb to 2020 to 2022). Their recognized antigens are unknown. Receptors were amplified or captured by the immunoSEQ multiplex PCR assay. Drawn from immuneACCESS, this table holds only the in-frame rearrangements with V and J called that TCRdb kept. Clones are partly lost; checked studies trace under half to an unresolved V gene and leave the rest unexplained. Counted in this sample were more than 65,000 clones; approximately 87% of them appeared once. The ten top clones hold 0.39% of the sample. The time point label here, explained by the study, means: cells obtained before transplantation from donor or recipient. The specimen comprised unstimulated CD4+ T cells sorted from spleen or lymph node cells, sampled before transplant. The receptors were gathered from a human donor who was the organ donor for an intestinal transplant.

This chain joins TRBV7-6 and TRBJ2-3, with 8 bases fitting TRBD1. CDR3 length equals 15 residues. J was trimmed by 6 bases and V by 8 bases; bases with no gene match: 13. Germline V gene data show CDR1 as SGHVS and CDR2 as FNYEAQ. The CDR3 protein is CASAGGPQSKDTQYF. CDR3 in DNA: TGTGCCAGCGCAGGGGGCCCCCAGAGTAAGGATACGCAGTATTTT.

V gene TRBV6-1 combines with J gene TRBJ2-1; tentatively, D is TRBD1 (6 bases). V was pared by 7 bases and J by 6 bases, with 19 bases between. The CDR3 has 15 amino acids. Germline-derived CDR1 and CDR2 are MNHNS and SASEGT. CDR3 protein: CASTQLGDTTNEQFF. The CDR3 coding sequence is TGTGCCAGCACCCAACTAGGGGACACAACCAATGAGCAGTTCTTC.

The genes are TRBV7-2 and TRBJ2-3; 9 nucleotides agree with TRBD2. The CDR3 consists of 17 residues. Germline CDR1 is SGHTA and CDR2 is FQGNSA. The V segment lost 3 bases and the J segment 2 bases; nucleotides outside the gene matches: 9. The CDR3 loop reads CASSFPNPSGATDTQYF. The CDR3 DNA is TGTGCCAGCAGCTTTCCAAATCCTAGCGGGGCCACAGATACGCAGTATTTT.

This clone was counted a few times. J is TRBJ2-2 and V is TRBV2; TRBD1 matches 7 bases. Trimming at V came to 2 bases and at J to 5 bases, leaving 11 bases not matched to a gene. Germline assignment: CDR1 SNHLY and CDR2 FYNNEI. This CDR3 spans 17 amino acids. CDR3 sequence reads: CASSETLDRVGTGELFF. The CDR3 DNA reads TGTGCCAGCAGTGAAACCTTAGACAGGGTGGGAACCGGGGAGCTGTTTTTT.

CDR3 protein: CASSVSGAKAFF. As DNA, the CDR3 is TGTGCCAGCAGCGTATCAGGGGCAAAAGCTTTCTTT. The gene calls are TRBV9 and TRBJ1-1, with a weak D call TRBD1 (6 bases). Per the germline V gene, CDR1 is SGDLS and CDR2 is YYNGEE. This CDR3 has 12 amino acids. Trimming left V 1 base short and J 9 bases short, with 10 bases between.

This clone was seen only a few times. V is TRBV19 and J is TRBJ1-3, with D uncertain. The germline gives CDR1 LNHDA, CDR2 SQIVND (reference sequence). This CDR3 is 14 amino acids long. Deletions cut 1 base from V and 0 bases from J, with 4 bases between. CDR3 residues: CASSIGHSGNTIYF. The CDR3 DNA sequence: TGTGCCAGTAGTATAGGACACTCTGGAAACACCATATATTTT.

V gene TRBV18 combines with J gene TRBJ1-2; D is perhaps TRBD1 (6 bases). Trimming cost V 3 bases and J 6 bases, with 11 bases left between them. The CDR3 loop spans 13 amino acids. CDR1 and CDR2 from the germline V gene are KGHSH and LQKENI. The CDR3 sequence is CASSPGGRDGYTF. As DNA, the CDR3 is TGTGCCAGCTCACCGGGGGGGCGCGATGGCTACACCTTC. The full variable domain, in which reference TRBV18 and TRBJ1-2 provide the parts outside the CDR3, is NAGVMQNPRHLVRRRGQEARLRCSPMKGHSHVYWYRQLPEEGLKFMVYLQKENIIDESGMPKERFSAEFPKEGPSILRIQQVVRGDSAAYFCASSPGGRDGYTFGSGTRLTVV.

This chain joins TRBV11-2 and TRBJ2-1; no clear D gene. Germline-derived CDR1 and CDR2 are SGHAT and FQNNGV. V gave up 6 bases and J gave up 4 bases, with 7 bases separating them. CDR3 length: 12 residues. The CDR3 protein is CASSPNYNEQFF. The CDR3 DNA follows: TGTGCCAGCAGTCCCAATTACAATGAGCAGTTCTTC.

J is TRBJ2-1 and V is TRBV7-3; the D gene is possibly TRBD2 (7 bases). The CDR3 is 12 residues long. V lost 5 bases and J 10 bases, leaving 12 bases between the germline ends. Germline V gives CDR1 SGHTA, CDR2 FQGTGA. CDR3 coding DNA: TGTGCCAGCAGCGGGGGGGCAGGGGAGCAGTTCTTC. Amino acid sequence: CASSGGAGEQFF.

This chain uses TRBV29-1 with TRBJ2-3; 7 bases are a match to TRBD1. V dropped 4 bases and J dropped 3; count of bases not matched to a gene: 7. This CDR3 is 14 amino acids long. Germline V gene sequence: CDR1 SQVTM, CDR2 ANQGSEA. CDR3 amino acids: CSVGSGTETDTQYF. CDR3 DNA: TGCAGCGTTGGCTCAGGGACAGAAACAGATACGCAGTATTTT.

The J gene is TRBJ2-1, the V gene TRBV18, with D tentatively TRBD1 (6 bases). The CDR3 is 15 amino acids. Trimming took 6 bases from V and 10 from J, leaving 22 bases between them. Germline CDR1 KGHSH, CDR2 LQKENI. CDR3 sequence reads: CASSPRDRQWGEQFF. As DNA, the CDR3 is TGTGCCAGCTCTCCTCGTGACAGGCAGTGGGGGGAGCAGTTCTTC.

This rearrangement joins TRBV9 to TRBJ1-6, with D unresolved. CDR1 and CDR2 from the germline V gene are SGDLS and YYNGEE. The CDR3 has 14 residues. Trimming shortened V by 0 bases and J by 5 bases, and 6 bases separated the two germline ends. CDR3 in DNA: TGTGCCAGCAGCGTAGTCGGTAATAATTCACCCCTCCACTTT. Residues: CASSVVGNNSPLHF.

The chain has TRBV25-1 and TRBJ2-5; D is perhaps TRBD1 (6 bases). CDR1 is MGHDK and CDR2 is SYGVNS in the germline V gene. There are 15 residues in the CDR3. V lost 5 bases to trimming and J lost 0 bases, with 13 bases between them. The CDR3 coding sequence is TGTGCCAGCAGTAAAGGGGGAATTTACCAAGAGACCCAGTACTTC. Its protein is CASSKGGIYQETQYF.

This chain connects TRBV7-9 to TRBJ1-1; D remains ambiguous. Trimming took 1 base from V and 2 from J, leaving 8 bases between them. Germline V CDR1 and CDR2: SEHNR, FQNEAQ (reference sequence). CDR3 length: 14 amino acids. CDR3 sequence reads: CASSLVGANTEAFF. CDR3 in DNA: TGTGCCAGCAGCTTAGTTGGAGCCAACACTGAAGCTTTCTTT. The whole variable domain, filled in from reference TRBV7-9 and TRBJ1-1, reads DTGVSQNPRHKITKRGQNVTFRCDPISEHNRLYWYRQTLGQGPEFLTYFQNEAQLEKSRLLSDRFSAERPKGSFSTLEIQRTEQGDSAMYLCASSLVGANTEAFFGQGTRLTVV.

The rearrangement links TRBV9 to TRBJ1-1; 8 bases align to TRBD1. V was pared by 2 bases and J by 4 bases, with 7 bases of the junction left unmatched. This CDR3 is 15 amino acids long. Germline assignment: CDR1 SGDLS and CDR2 YYNGEE. The CDR3 DNA follows: TGTGCCAGCAGCGTCCTCCAGGGGGCACGCACTGAAGCTTTCTTT. It codes for CASSVLQGARTEAFF. Full variable domain (rest looked up from reference TRBV9 and TRBJ1-1): DSGVTQTPKHLITATGQRVTLRCSPRSGDLSVYWYQQSLDQGLQFLIQYYNGEERAKGNILERFSAQQFPDLHSELNLSSLELGDSALYFCASSVLQGARTEAFFGQGTRLTVV.

The V call is TRBV25-1, the J call TRBJ2-4; 8 bases are shared with TRBD1. Trimming cost V 3 bases and J 0 bases; bases outside gene matches: 4. Germline assignment: CDR1 MGHDK and CDR2 SYGVNS. The CDR3 runs 16 residues. CDR3 protein: CASSEDRAGAKNIQYF. DNA for the CDR3: TGTGCCAGCAGTGAGGACAGGGCGGGAGCCAAAAACATTCAGTACTTC.

This chain joins TRBV7-8 and TRBJ2-2; 9 positions match TRBD1. Germline values: CDR1 SGHVS, CDR2 FQNEAQ. V lost 4 bases and J lost 8; bases outside the gene matches: 5. The CDR3 contains 14 residues. CDR3: CASSWDRVIGELFF. The CDR3 region has the DNA TGTGCCAGCAGCTGGGACAGGGTGATAGGGGAGCTGTTTTTT.

This rearrangement joins TRBV4-1 to TRBJ2-1, with TRBD2 matching over 9 bases. Germline trimming cut 4 bases from V and 4 bases from J; bases unmatched to any gene: 8. Germline V gene sequence: CDR1 MGHRA, CDR2 YSYEKL. The length of the CDR3 is 16 residues. The chain's CDR3 is CASSLRLAAEYNEQFF. As DNA, the CDR3 is TGCGCCAGCAGCCTTCGACTAGCGGCGGAATACAATGAGCAGTTCTTC.

This chain connects TRBV27 to TRBJ2-3; TRBD1 agrees at 9 bases. The CDR3 loop spans 15 amino acids. Losses at the gene ends were 6 bases for V and 0 bases for J; bases not matched to a gene: 4. Looked up from germline, CDR1 is MNHEY and CDR2 is SMNVEV (reference sequence). In nucleotides, the CDR3 is TGTGCCAGCAGATGGGACAGGGACAGCACAGATACGCAGTATTTT. The encoded protein is CASRWDRDSTDTQYF.

The chain carries TRBV23-1 and TRBJ2-7; TRBD1 aligns across 8 bases. TRBV23-1 is filed as an ORF, its function uncertain. V was pared by 7 bases and J by 2 bases, with 13 bases of the junction left unmatched. The CDR3 loop spans 16 amino acids. CDR3 nucleotides: TGCGCCAGCACCCAAGACAGGGGAGAGTTTACCTACGAGCAGTACGTC. Amino acids: CASTQDRGEFTYEQYV.

This chain uses TRBV5-1 with TRBJ2-2; 9 nucleotides match TRBD2. Unmatched junction bases numbered 2, after V lost 0 bases and J lost 2 bases. CDR3 size: 16 residues. CDR1 and CDR2 (germline): SGHRS, YFSETQ. CDR3 nucleotides: TGCGCCAGCAGCTTGGCTAGCGGGGCAAACACCGGGGAGCTGTTTTTT. Its translation: CASSLASGANTGELFF.

The chain has TRBV27 and TRBJ2-3; possible D gene TRBD1, 5 bases. The germline V gene has CDR1 MNHEY and CDR2 SMNVEV (reference sequence). The CDR3 extends over 13 amino acids. V was trimmed by 2 bases and J by 3 bases, leaving 6 bases between them. The CDR3 sequence: CASSLPGTDTQYF. The CDR3 nucleotides are TGTGCCAGCAGTTTACCAGGGACAGATACGCAGTATTTT.

The chain has TRBV28 and TRBJ1-2; 7 bases line up with TRBD1. From germline, CDR1 is MDHEN and CDR2 SYDVKM. V shed 3 bases and J 8 bases; nucleotides not matched to a gene: 12. The length of the CDR3 is 15 residues. This CDR3 is CASSFRDRLWGGYTF. The CDR3 coding sequence is TGTGCCAGCAGTTTCCGGGACAGATTATGGGGAGGCTACACCTTC.

This chain's CDR3 is CASSLKEAGGGRQYF. As DNA, the CDR3 is TGTGCCAGCAGCTTGAAAGAAGCGGGGGGGGGTAGGCAGTATTTT. The J gene is TRBJ2-3, the V gene TRBV7-2, with 10 bases aligning to TRBD2. There are 15 residues in the CDR3. Germline CDR1 SGHTA, CDR2 FQGNSA. The ends lost 3 bases at V and 11 bases at J; junction bases unmatched: 11.